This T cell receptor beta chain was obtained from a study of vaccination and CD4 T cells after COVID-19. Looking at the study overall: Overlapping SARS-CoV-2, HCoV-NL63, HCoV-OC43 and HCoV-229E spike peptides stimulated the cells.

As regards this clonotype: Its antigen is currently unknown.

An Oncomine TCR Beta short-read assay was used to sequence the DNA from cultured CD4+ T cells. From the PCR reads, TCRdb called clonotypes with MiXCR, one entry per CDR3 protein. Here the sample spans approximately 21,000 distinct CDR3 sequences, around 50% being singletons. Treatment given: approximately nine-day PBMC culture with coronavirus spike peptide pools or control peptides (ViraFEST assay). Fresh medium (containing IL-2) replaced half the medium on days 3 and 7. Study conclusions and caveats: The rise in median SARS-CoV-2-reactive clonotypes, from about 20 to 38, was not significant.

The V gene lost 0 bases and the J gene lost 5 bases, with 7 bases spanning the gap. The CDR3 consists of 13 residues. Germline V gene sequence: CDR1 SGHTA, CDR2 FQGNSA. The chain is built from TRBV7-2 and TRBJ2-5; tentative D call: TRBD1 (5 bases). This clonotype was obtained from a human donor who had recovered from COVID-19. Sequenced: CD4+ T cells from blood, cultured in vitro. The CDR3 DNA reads TGTGCCAGCAGCTTAGCCAGGGCTGAGACCCAGTACTTC. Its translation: CASSLARAETQYF. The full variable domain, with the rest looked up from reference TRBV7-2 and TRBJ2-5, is GAGVSQSPSNKVTEKGKDVELRCDPISGHTALYWYRQSLGQGLEFLIYFQGNSAPDKSGLPSDRFSAERTGGSVSTLTIQRTQQEDSAVYLCASSLARAETQYFGPGTRLLVL.